Sequencing of this T cell receptor (beta chain) was carried out in a study of cytomegalovirus exposure and HLA in healthy donors. The PCR ran on 60 Vbeta and 13 Jbeta primers. Sequencing used immunoSEQ multiplex PCR; TCRdb keeps in-frame clones, though not all of them. The sample has 150,000 to 200,000 clones; 75% are singletons. CDR1 and CDR2 from the germline V gene are LNHNV and YYDKDF (reference sequence). Trimming stripped 0 bases from V and 7 bases from J, with 9 bases between. The CDR3 has 14 amino acids. Study observations and caveats: In a later analysis, a genetic analysis reported fewer productive-TCR N-insertions in an Asian-associated ancestry cluster than the cohort average.

Turning to this clone: Its antigen is unknown.

The receptor's source is a woman aged 50 to 60 in good health and CMV-seropositive. This sequence joins TRBV15 and TRBJ1-4; D gene ambiguous. Sequencing was carried out using PBMCs. In DNA form, the CDR3 reads TGTGCCACCAGCAGAGATGCGGAATTTGAAAAACTGTTTTTT. Amino acid sequence: CATSRDAEFEKLFF.